This T cell receptor beta chain was found in a study of response to subunit inactivated influenza vaccine. Each CDR3 protein is one row after TCRdb ran MiXCR on the RT-PCR reads. The sample has about 650,000 distinct CDR3 sequences, less than 20% seen once. Study-level points and caveats: The authors put forward the suggestion that each seasonal influenza vaccination may bring in only a limited number of new T cells.

About this clonotype: The antigen remains unidentified.

CDR3 length: 15 amino acids. The V end was cut by 6 bases, the J end by 1 base, with 14 bases between. The V gene is TRBV12-3 or TRBV12-4, the J gene TRBJ2-3, with a tentative D call TRBD2 (6 bases). Sample: PBMCs from blood, taken about 13 days after vaccination. The clonotype originates from a man aged 45-60 years who received an inactivated influenza vaccine. CDR3 in DNA: TGTGCCAGCAGACTCGCGCCTAGCGGCACAGATACGCAGTATTTT. This codes for CASRLAPSGTDTQYF.